The 28 T cell receptor beta chains given below trace back to one sample, sequenced in a study of a mutant IDH1 vaccine in newly diagnosed glioma. Generated by immunoSEQ multiplex PCR, the TCRdb table keeps only in-frame clones and is missing some. The table records some 56,000 clones, roughly 80% of them present only once. Described time point: week 47, end of study. Vaccine doses each comprised 300 ug of mutant IDH1 20-mer peptide, with topical imiquimod. These receptors are not linked to any known antigen. This sample comprised PBMCs, obtained from a glioma patient whose treatment included an IDH1 peptide vaccine. These receptors all stem from a man aged 45 to 65 with glioma.

The chain carries TRBV7-3 and TRBJ1-2; weak D call: TRBD1 (5 bases). V dropped 5 bases and J dropped 5 bases, with 21 bases sitting between them. This CDR3 spans 16 amino acids. The germline V gene has CDR1 SGHTA and CDR2 FQGTGA. CDR3 region: CASSASGTRAGYGYTF. CDR3 in DNA: TGTGCCAGCAGCGCAAGTGGGACGCGGGCCGGATATGGCTACACCTTC.

The gene calls are TRBV4-2 and TRBJ1-1; D gene uncertain. The CDR3 spans 15 residues. CDR1 is LGHNA and CDR2 is YNFKEQ in the germline V gene. V shed 0 bases and J shed 0 bases, with 8 bases lying between them. The CDR3 DNA reads TGTGCCAGCAGCCAAGAGTACAGTCTGAACACTGAAGCTTTCTTT. It translates to CASSQEYSLNTEAFF.

The V call is TRBV10-3, the J call TRBJ1-5, with TRBD1 as a possible D gene (6 bases). V lost 8 bases and J lost 5, with 13 bases in between. Germline V gene sequence: CDR1 ENHRY, CDR2 SYGVKD. The CDR3 has 13 amino acids. CDR3 sequence reads: CAIGGGTDQPQHF. DNA for the CDR3: TGTGCCATCGGAGGGGGGACCGATCAGCCCCAGCATTTT.

This clone has a single count. The V call is TRBV5-4, the J call TRBJ2-5; 9 bases map to TRBD1. The CDR3 is 15 residues long. The germline gives CDR1 SGHNT, CDR2 YYREEE (reference sequence). Germline trimming cut 7 bases from V and 0 bases from J; bases unmatched to any gene: 7. As DNA, the CDR3 is TGTGCCAGCCGAACAGGGGGCCGAGACCAAGAGACCCAGTACTTC. It is translated as CASRTGGRDQETQYF.

This clone showed up just a few times. The chain recombines TRBV13 with TRBJ1-1, with TRBD1 matching 7 bases. The CDR3 sequence is 15 residues long. The V gene end was trimmed by 6 bases and the J gene end by 4 bases; junction bases not matched to a gene: 11. CDR1 and CDR2 from the germline V gene are PRHDT and FYEKMQ (reference sequence). DNA for the CDR3: TGTGCCAGCAGATCGCCCAGGGGGACGGGCACTGAAGCTTTCTTT. It encodes CASRSPRGTGTEAFF. The whole variable domain, filled in from reference TRBV13 and TRBJ1-1, reads AAGVIQSPRHLIKEKRETATLKCYPIPRHDTVYWYQQGPGQDPQFLISFYEKMQSDKGSIPDRFSAQQFSDYHSELNMSSLELGDSALYFCASRSPRGTGTEAFFGQGTRLTVV.

The rearrangement links TRBV14 to TRBJ2-3, with 10 bases that match TRBD2. The J segment lost 4 bases and the V segment lost 4 bases, leaving 5 bases of the junction unmatched. This CDR3 contains 15 residues. Germline CDR1 and CDR2: SGHDN and FVKESK. CDR3 loop: CASSPWTSGSDTQYF. CDR3 DNA sequence: TGTGCCAGCAGCCCCTGGACTAGCGGCTCAGATACGCAGTATTTT.

V is TRBV7-9 and J is TRBJ1-5; TRBD1 is a possible D gene (6 bases). CDR1 and CDR2 (germline): SEHNR, FQNEAQ (reference sequence). This CDR3 has 13 amino acids. The V gene lost 5 bases and the J gene lost 7 bases, with 12 bases spanning the gap. CDR3 coding DNA: TGTGCCAGCAGCGATACAGGGACCCAGCCCCAGCATTTT. This gives the protein CASSDTGTQPQHF. Together with reference TRBV7-9 and TRBJ1-5, the CDR3 gives the full variable domain: DTGVSQNPRHKITKRGQNVTFRCDPISEHNRLYWYRQTLGQGPEFLTYFQNEAQLEKSRLLSDRFSAERPKGSFSTLEIQRTEQGDSAMYLCASSDTGTQPQHFGDGTRLSIL.

The rearrangement uses TRBV15 and TRBJ2-3; TRBD1 aligns across 9 bases. This CDR3 has 15 residues. Germline values: CDR1 LNHNV, CDR2 YYDKDF (reference sequence). The V gene end was trimmed by 3 bases and the J gene end by 3 bases; junction bases not matched to a gene: 4. The CDR3 region has the DNA TGTGCCACCAGCAGGCGACAGGGGGTAACAGATACGCAGTATTTT. It is translated as CATSRRQGVTDTQYF.

This clone was found a few times. This rearrangement joins TRBV10-3 to TRBJ2-7; maybe TRBD1 (5 bases). Germline CDR1 ENHRY, CDR2 SYGVKD. This CDR3 contains 13 residues. V gave up 2 bases and J gave up 3 bases, with 8 bases separating them. In DNA, the CDR3 is TGTGCCATCAGTGAGCCAGACAGCTACGAGCAGTACTTC. It is translated as CAISEPDSYEQYF.

This chain connects TRBV6-5 to TRBJ1-1; tentatively, D is TRBD1 (5 bases). Trimming cost V 8 bases and J 6 bases, with 16 bases left between them. Germline V gene data show CDR1 as MNHEY and CDR2 as SVGAGI. This CDR3 has 13 residues. The CDR3 sequence is CASFDNWGAEAFF. In DNA, the CDR3 is TGTGCCAGCTTCGACAATTGGGGGGCTGAAGCTTTCTTT.

The rearrangement uses TRBV30 and TRBJ2-3; a possible D gene is TRBD2 (5 bases). Trimming took off 5 bases at V and 2 bases at J, with 17 bases between the two ends. Germline-derived CDR1 and CDR2 are GTSNPN and SVGIG (reference sequence). CDR3 length: 15 residues. The CDR3 bases are TGTGCCTGGGCCGCCGAGGGAAGCTACACAGATACGCAGTATTTT. Translating it yields CAWAAEGSYTDTQYF.

This clone has more than one count but fewer than ten. The chain links TRBV10-3 to TRBJ1-2; 7 bases fit TRBD1. Trimming at V came to 0 bases and at J to 6 bases, leaving 4 bases not matched to a gene. The CDR3 has 14 residues. CDR1 is ENHRY, CDR2 SYGVKD, per germline. The CDR3 loop reads CAISESKGADGYTF. The DNA for the CDR3 is TGTGCCATCAGTGAGTCTAAGGGGGCGGATGGCTACACCTTC.

This clone was seen once. This chain's CDR3 is CASSRDRNEQFF. CDR3 nucleotides: TGTGCCAGCAGCAGGGACAGGAATGAGCAGTTCTTC. V usage is TRBV5-6 and J usage is TRBJ2-1; 8 bases agree with TRBD1. V was pared by 4 bases and J by 7 bases, with 1 base of the junction left unmatched. This CDR3 spans 12 amino acids. Germline lookup yields CDR1 SGHDT and CDR2 YYEEEE.

Only a few counts were recorded for this clone. The chain combines TRBV30 with TRBJ1-1; D might be TRBD1 (5 bases). The V and J ends lost 5 bases and 8 bases respectively, with 18 bases between them. Germline CDR1 GTSNPN, CDR2 SVGIG (reference sequence). The CDR3 spans 13 residues. The CDR3 here is CAWSLRGISEAFF. The CDR3 DNA is TGTGCCTGGTCGTTGCGGGGGATTTCGGAAGCTTTCTTT.

The J gene is TRBJ2-3, the V gene TRBV5-4, with unresolved D. This CDR3 spans 13 amino acids. Per germline, CDR1 SGHNT and CDR2 YYREEE (reference sequence). Trimming pared 1 base from V and 4 bases from J, leaving 7 bases between. The CDR3 nucleotides are TGTGCCAGCAGCTTGATGCTAGCAGATACGCAGTATTTT. Protein sequence: CASSLMLADTQYF. The variable domain in full, with the rest retrieved from reference TRBV5-4 and TRBJ2-3, is ETGVTQSPTHLIKTRGQQVTLRCSSQSGHNTVSWYQQALGQGPQFIFQYYREEENGRGNFPPRFSGLQFPNYSSELNVNALELDDSALYLCASSLMLADTQYFGPGTRLTVL.

The chain recombines TRBV5-5 with TRBJ1-2; 7 bases align to TRBD1. The germline gives CDR1 SGHKS, CDR2 YYEKEE (reference sequence). The CDR3 is 14 amino acids. Unmatched junction bases numbered 10, after V lost 4 bases and J lost 7 bases. CDR3 sequence reads: CASSNRQGMIGYTF. CDR3 in DNA: TGTGCCAGCAGCAATAGACAGGGTATGATTGGCTACACCTTC.

The chain recombines TRBV13 with TRBJ1-5, with D tentatively TRBD1 (5 bases). Trimming shortened V by 4 bases and J by 2 bases, and 6 bases separated the two germline ends. Looked up from germline, CDR1 is PRHDT and CDR2 is FYEKMQ (reference sequence). There are 13 residues in the CDR3. The CDR3 nucleotides are TGTGCCAGCAGCTACAGGCGCAATCAGCCCCAGCATTTT. Residues: CASSYRRNQPQHF.

In this sample, this clone turned up many times. This rearrangement joins TRBV19 to TRBJ2-1, with 8 bases lining up with TRBD1. The CDR3 loop spans 15 amino acids. Germline CDR1 and CDR2: LNHDA and SQIVND (reference sequence). The ends lost 3 bases at V and 4 bases at J; junction bases unmatched: 5. The CDR3 loop reads CASSIPGQEYNEQFF. As DNA, the CDR3 is TGTGCCAGTAGTATCCCGGGACAGGAGTACAATGAGCAGTTCTTC. Together with reference TRBV19 and TRBJ2-1, the CDR3 gives the full variable domain: DGGITQSPKYLFRKEGQNVTLSCEQNLNHDAMYWYRQDPGQGLRLIYYSQIVNDFQKGDIAEGYSVSREKKESFPLTVTSAQKNPTAFYLCASSIPGQEYNEQFFGPGTRLTVL.

The chain has TRBV5-4 and TRBJ1-1; the D is unclear. Looked up from germline, CDR1 is SGHNT and CDR2 is YYREEE (reference sequence). Trimming left V 4 bases short and J 3 bases short, with 10 bases between. The CDR3 totals 13 residues. CDR3 loop: CASSRPGDTEAFF. The DNA for the CDR3 is TGTGCCAGCAGCCGCCCCGGGGACACTGAAGCTTTCTTT.

The chain recombines TRBV15 with TRBJ2-1; D gene unclear. In germline, CDR1 is LNHNV, CDR2 YYDKDF (reference sequence). The CDR3 runs to 12 residues. Trimming cost V 5 bases and J 4 bases, with 6 bases left between them. The CDR3 loop is CATSVGYNEQFF. CDR3 DNA sequence: TGTGCCACCAGCGTCGGATACAATGAGCAGTTCTTC.

The DNA for the CDR3 is TGTGCCAGCAGCCAACGGTGGCAGATTTTAACCGGGGAGCTGTTTTTT. Protein sequence: CASSQRWQILTGELFF. The rearrangement links TRBV14 to TRBJ2-2; D call uncertain. Between the trimmed V and J ends, which lost 2 bases and 5 bases, there was a span of 15 bases. This CDR3 is built from 16 residues. Germline CDR1 and CDR2: SGHDN and FVKESK.

This sequence joins TRBV30 and TRBJ2-1; D may be TRBD2 (7 bases). V lost 5 bases and J lost 2, with 16 bases in between. This CDR3 has 15 amino acids. Germline loops: CDR1 GTSNPN, CDR2 SVGIG (reference sequence). CDR3 sequence (DNA): TGTGCCTGGGATCCGCGGGGGCCCACCTACAATGAGCAGTTCTTC. Translated, it gives CAWDPRGPTYNEQFF. The variable domain in full, completed from reference TRBV30 and TRBJ2-1, reads SQTIHQWPATLVQPVGSPLSLECTVEGTSNPNLYWYRQAAGRGLQLLFYSVGIGQISSEVPQNLSASRPQDRQFILSSKKLLLSDSGFYLCAWDPRGPTYNEQFFGPGTRLTVL.

This rearrangement joins TRBV7-8 to TRBJ2-3, with 14 bases aligning to TRBD2. The CDR3 extends over 17 amino acids. V lost 1 base and J lost 0; bases outside the gene matches: 0. The V gene's germline CDR1 is SGHVS and CDR2 FQNEAQ. CDR3 in amino acids: CASSLGTSGGSTDTQYF. The CDR3, as DNA: TGTGCCAGCAGCTTAGGGACTAGCGGGGGGAGCACAGATACGCAGTATTTT.

DNA for the CDR3: TGTGCCAGCAGGCTGGGGGGGGAGCAGTTCTTC. Its protein is CASRLGGEQFF. The rearrangement joins TRBV6-5 to TRBJ2-1, with 7 bases lining up with TRBD2. V lost 6 bases to trimming and J lost 10 bases; unmatched junction nucleotides: 3. CDR1 MNHEY and CDR2 SVGAGI come from the germline V gene. The CDR3 has 11 residues.

V usage is TRBV5-1 and J usage is TRBJ1-1, with D unresolved. The CDR3 loop spans 13 amino acids. In germline, CDR1 is SGHRS, CDR2 YFSETQ. The V and J ends lost 6 bases and 1 base respectively, with 10 bases between them. The CDR3 sequence: CASTRQQNTEAFF. The CDR3 region has the DNA TGCGCCAGCACTAGACAACAGAACACTGAAGCTTTCTTT.

This clone has more than one count but fewer than ten. The rearrangement joins TRBV30 to TRBJ2-6; a possible D gene is TRBD1 (5 bases). Germline V gene data show CDR1 as GTSNPN and CDR2 as SVGIG (reference sequence). CDR3 length equals 14 residues. V lost 1 base and J 2 bases, leaving 6 bases between the germline ends. CDR3 in amino acids: CAWSEGAGANVLTF. CDR3 sequence (DNA): TGTGCCTGGAGTGAAGGGGCTGGGGCCAACGTCCTGACTTTC.

The chain links TRBV30 to TRBJ1-2; 10 bases line up with TRBD1. The V segment lost 4 bases and the J segment 5 bases; nucleotides outside the gene matches: 7. CDR3 length: 14 residues. Germline V gene lookup returns CDR1 GTSNPN and CDR2 SVGIG (reference sequence). The CDR3 nucleotides are TGTGCCTGGACTCCGGGACAGGGGTTTTATGGCTACACCTTC. Protein sequence: CAWTPGQGFYGYTF.

This rearrangement joins TRBV6-1 to TRBJ1-5; the D gene is possibly TRBD1 (5 bases). V lost 5 bases, J lost 1 base, and 9 bases lay in between. CDR3 length equals 14 residues. Germline V gives CDR1 MNHNS, CDR2 SASEGT. The CDR3 region has the DNA TGTGCCAGCAGTCCCGGGGGGAGCAATCAGCCCCAGCATTTT. Translation: CASSPGGSNQPQHF.